Listed here are 3 T cell receptor beta chains from one sample, sequenced in a study of CD4 T cells in relation to SARS-CoV-2 and coronaviruses. TCRdb keeps only in-frame clones here, not all; method: immunoSEQ multiplex PCR. Of about 29,000 clones listed, about two thirds are singletons. Before the COVID-19 pandemic, during about 2011-2019, CD4+ T cells were taken from unexposed donors. After about 11 days of culture, CD4+ T cells were isolated. Their specific antigens are unknown. Material: CD4+ T cells from PBMCs, cultured in vitro. The receptors originated from a human donor in good health.

The chain links TRBV6-5 to TRBJ2-5; 11 bases match TRBD1. J lost 5 bases, V lost 7 bases, and 9 bases had no gene match. The CDR3 has 15 amino acids. The germline V gene has CDR1 MNHEY and CDR2 SVGAGI. Here the CDR3 reads CASTDGQGAWETQYF. CDR3 DNA: TGTGCCAGCACCGACGGACAGGGGGCTTGGGAGACCCAGTACTTC.

The CDR3 DNA sequence: TGCGCCAGCAGCTTGGGAGAATCCGGACGGACTACCCTTTACGAGCAGTACTTC. Translated, it gives CASSLGESGRTTLYEQYF. This chain links TRBV5-1 with TRBJ2-7; a possible D gene is TRBD2 (6 bases). The CDR3 runs to 18 residues. Germline V gene data show CDR1 as SGHRS and CDR2 as YFSETQ. V shed 0 bases and J shed 4 bases, with 23 bases lying between them.

The chain has TRBV18 and TRBJ1-1; no firm D call. The germline gives CDR1 KGHSH, CDR2 LQKENI. The V end was cut by 2 bases, the J end by 1 base, with 5 bases between. This CDR3 has 13 residues. DNA of the CDR3: TGTGCCAGCTCACCATCAGAGAACACTGAAGCTTTCTTT. This sequence encodes CASSPSENTEAFF.